These 20 T cell receptor beta chains were all obtained from the same sample, sequenced in a study of blood T cell repertoires in COVID-19. Repertoires were generated with immunoSEQ multiplex PCR, while TCRdb's copy carries only in-frame clones and drops some. Of 40,000 to 55,000 clones listed, around 88% were seen once; the top ten hold roughly 14%. The source material was peripheral blood. Receptors originate from a human donor in a cohort sampled during active COVID-19.

J is TRBJ1-2 and V is TRBV5-8; the match to TRBD1 covers 7 bases. The CDR3 loop spans 14 amino acids. In germline, CDR1 is SGHTS, CDR2 YDEGEE. V lost 2 bases, J lost 6 bases, and 7 bases stayed unmatched. As DNA, the CDR3 is TGTGCCAGCAGCTTTGCAGGGGGGTTGGATGGCTACACCTTC. Protein sequence: CASSFAGGLDGYTF.

The chain combines TRBV20-1 with TRBJ2-1; D might be TRBD2 (6 bases). V lost 3 bases and J lost 2, with 17 bases in between. The CDR3 runs 16 residues. Germline CDR1 reads DFQATT; CDR2 reads SNEGSKA (reference sequence). The CDR3 DNA sequence: TGCAGTGCTAGTTATCCCGGAGAGCGGGCCTACAATGAGCAGTTCTTC. It translates to CSASYPGERAYNEQFF.

The chain joins TRBV7-9 to TRBJ2-5, with 7 bases that match TRBD2. Trimming took 1 base from V and 2 from J; bases not matched to a gene: 4. Germline V gene lookup returns CDR1 SEHNR and CDR2 FQNEAQ (reference sequence). This CDR3 is 15 amino acids long. Here the CDR3 DNA reads TGTGCCAGCAGCTTAGTGGGGGGGAATCAAGAGACCCAGTACTTC. Amino acid sequence: CASSLVGGNQETQYF.

The chain uses TRBV7-8 and TRBJ2-1, with 9 bases lining up with TRBD2. J was trimmed by 10 bases and V by 3 bases; bases with no gene match: 16. The CDR3 is made up of 17 amino acids. In germline, CDR1 is SGHVS, CDR2 FQNEAQ. The CDR3 loop is CASSLGLASETPSEQFF. The DNA of the CDR3 is TGTGCCAGCAGCTTGGGACTAGCTTCCGAGACCCCCTCAGAGCAGTTCTTC.

The chain is built from TRBV24-1 and TRBJ2-3; unclear D gene. Germline CDR1 is KGHDR and CDR2 is SFDVKD. Trimming cost V 8 bases and J 1 base, with 21 bases left between them. The CDR3 extends over 17 amino acids. The CDR3 coding sequence is TGTGCCACCAACTCCGAGGTCCCAATGGAGCGCACAGATACGCAGTATTTT. Amino acids: CATNSEVPMERTDTQYF.

DNA for the CDR3: TGCGCCAGCAGAAGCGGGGGGGTCGCAGATACGCAGTATTTT. It specifies CASRSGGVADTQYF. V and J are TRBV10-2 and TRBJ2-3, with 10 bases matching TRBD2. The CDR3 runs 14 residues. V lost 6 bases and J lost 4; bases outside the gene matches: 4. Germline CDR1 reads WSHSY; CDR2 reads SAAADI.

V is TRBV5-1 and J is TRBJ2-7; D perhaps matches TRBD2 (5 bases). Between the trimmed V and J ends, which lost 1 base and 1 base, there was a span of 15 bases. This CDR3 comprises 16 residues. The V gene's germline CDR1 is SGHRS and CDR2 YFSETQ. The CDR3 protein is CASSLTPLASSYEQYF. In nucleotides, the CDR3 is TGCGCCAGCAGCTTGACTCCGCTAGCAAGTTCCTACGAGCAGTACTTC.

The chain carries TRBV4-1 and TRBJ1-5, with D perhaps matching TRBD1 (5 bases). Trimming removed 6 bases from V and 2 bases from J, with 14 bases in between. The germline V gene encodes CDR1 MGHRA and CDR2 YSYEKL. The CDR3 spans 15 residues. CDR3 DNA sequence: TGCGCCAGCAGTGTCTTGGGGGGGGGCAATCAGCCCCAGCATTTT. It specifies CASSVLGGGNQPQHF.

This clone was seen a few times. The rearrangement links TRBV25-1 to TRBJ2-7, with D possibly TRBD1 on 6 matching bases. V was clipped by 10 bases and J by 1 base, with 17 bases between them. This CDR3 contains 14 residues. The V gene's germline CDR1 is MGHDK and CDR2 SYGVNS. As DNA, the CDR3 is TGTGCCACCGGGGAGACAGGATTATCCTACGAGCAGTACTTC. Its translation: CATGETGLSYEQYF.

The V call is TRBV9, the J call TRBJ2-4; no firm D call. With 4 bases removed from V and 0 bases from J, the gap between germline ends came to 5 bases. Germline-derived CDR1 and CDR2 are SGDLS and YYNGEE. The CDR3 has 13 amino acids. CDR3 bases: TGTGCCAGCAGCTCCCTAGCCAAAAACATTCAGTACTTC. It is translated as CASSSLAKNIQYF.

The chain couples TRBV28 to TRBJ2-1; 9 bases match TRBD2. Germline V lookup: CDR1 MDHEN, CDR2 SYDVKM. Trimming removed 5 bases from V and 0 bases from J; junction bases left unmatched: 8. This CDR3 is 17 amino acids long. CDR3 residues: CASSPGSGRVSYNEQFF. The CDR3 bases are TGTGCCAGCAGTCCCGGTAGCGGGAGAGTCTCCTACAATGAGCAGTTCTTC.

The CDR3 reads CSGFGGQETQYF. CDR3 sequence (DNA): TGCAGCGGGTTCGGGGGACAAGAGACCCAGTACTTC. The rearrangement uses TRBV29-1 and TRBJ2-5; D perhaps matches TRBD2 (6 bases). Germline CDR1 reads SQVTM; CDR2 reads ANQGSEA. Trimming cost V 7 bases and J 2 bases, with 11 bases left between them. The CDR3 runs to 12 residues.

This chain uses TRBV5-1 with TRBJ1-1; D is possibly TRBD1 (5 bases). The V end was cut by 0 bases, the J end by 4 bases, with 10 bases between. The CDR3 contains 14 residues. In germline, CDR1 is SGHRS, CDR2 YFSETQ. In DNA, the CDR3 is TGCGCCAGCAGCTTGGAAGTGGGGCTCACTGAAGCTTTCTTT. Translation gives CASSLEVGLTEAFF.

This chain connects TRBV27 to TRBJ1-1, with TRBD1 as a possible D gene (6 bases). The V end was cut by 3 bases, the J end by 8 bases, with 10 bases between. Per germline, CDR1 MNHEY and CDR2 SMNVEV (reference sequence). The CDR3 totals 12 residues. The CDR3 nucleotides are TGTGCCAGCAGTTTTCTCGGGACAGAAGCTTTCTTT. Its translation is CASSFLGTEAFF.

V usage is TRBV5-1 and J usage is TRBJ2-3; 12 nucleotides agree with TRBD2. V shed 3 bases and J 3 bases; nucleotides not matched to a gene: 8. This CDR3 spans 17 amino acids. Germline V gives CDR1 SGHRS, CDR2 YFSETQ. The CDR3 DNA is TGCGCCAGCAGCTCAAGACTAGCGGGAGATGTAACAGATACGCAGTATTTT. Residues: CASSSRLAGDVTDTQYF.

This chain joins TRBV3-1 (or the pseudogene TRBV3-2) and TRBJ1-2, with TRBD1 matching over 9 bases. Per the germline V gene, CDR1 is LGHDT and CDR2 is YNNKEL (reference sequence). This CDR3 region has 17 residues. The V and J ends lost 1 base and 0 bases, in that order; junction bases with no gene match: 6. The CDR3 here is CASSQAWDRVTNYGYTF. CDR3 nucleotide sequence: TGTGCCAGCAGCCAAGCCTGGGACAGGGTAACTAACTATGGCTACACCTTC.

The CDR3 DNA sequence: TGTGCCAGCAGTCTAGCGGGAGGTTTCTACAATGAGCAGTTCTTC. Translating it yields CASSLAGGFYNEQFF. The chain combines TRBV6-5 with TRBJ2-1; TRBD2 matches at 11 bases. The germline CDR1 and CDR2 sequences are MNHEY and SVGAGI. The CDR3 runs 15 residues. V dropped 5 bases and J dropped 3; count of bases not matched to a gene: 3.

As to this clone: One junction end does not reproduce the germline sequence, and a read error may be involved. This chain uses TRBV5-6 with TRBJ1-1; D remains unclear. CDR1 is SGHDT and CDR2 is YYEEEE in the germline V gene. The CDR3 covers 13 residues. The DNA for the CDR3 is TGTGCCAGCAGCTTACAACCGTCTAAGCGGTGGATCTTT. Its translation: CASSLQPSKRWIF.

V and J are TRBV25-1 and TRBJ2-1; D unresolved. Germline V CDR1 and CDR2: MGHDK, SYGVNS. V lost 7 bases, J lost 2 bases, and 9 bases lay in between. The CDR3 is 13 residues long. DNA for the CDR3: TGTGCCAGCACTCTATCCCCCTACAATGAGCAGTTCTTC. Translated, it gives CASTLSPYNEQFF. The full variable domain, its missing parts supplied by reference TRBV25-1 and TRBJ2-1, is EADIYQTPRYLVIGTGKKITLECSQTMGHDKMYWYQQDPGMELHLIHYSYGVNSTEKGDLSSESTVSRIRTEHFPLTLESARPSHTSQYLCASTLSPYNEQFFGPGTRLTVL.

This chain connects TRBV28 to TRBJ2-2; 7 nucleotides line up with TRBD1. From germline, CDR1 is MDHEN and CDR2 SYDVKM. J was trimmed by 6 bases and V by 2 bases; bases with no gene match: 9. The CDR3 runs 16 residues. CDR3 residues: CASSLQHPGTAGELFF. The CDR3 DNA is TGTGCCAGCAGTTTACAGCACCCAGGGACAGCCGGGGAGCTGTTTTTT.